Below, 10 T cell receptor beta chains from the same sample are listed, as sequenced in a study of T cell responses to AZD1222 COVID-19 vaccine. Here immunoSEQ multiplex PCR was the method, and the copy in TCRdb shows in-frame clones only, minus some. The data show over 95,000 clones, approximately 89% seen once. The specimen comprised peripheral blood, sampled 28 days after the second AZD1222 dose. The receptors derive from an adult who received the AZD1222 COVID-19 vaccine.

J is TRBJ1-2 and V is TRBV2; D possibly corresponds to TRBD1 (5 bases). Germline-derived CDR1 and CDR2 are SNHLY and FYNNEI. The CDR3 extends over 12 amino acids. V lost 6 bases and J lost 4, with 9 bases in between. For the CDR3, the DNA is TGTGCCAGCAGGGGGGACCGCTATGGCTACACCTTC. Translation gives CASRGDRYGYTF. Full variable domain (rest looked up from reference TRBV2 and TRBJ1-2): EPEVTQTPSHQVTQMGQEVILRCVPISNHLYFYWYRQILGQKVEFLVSFYNNEISEKSEIFDDQFSVERPDGSNFTLKIRSTKLEDSAMYFCASRGDRYGYTFGSGTRLTVV.

This clone was recorded only once. V usage is TRBV28 and J usage is TRBJ2-7; D is ambiguous. CDR1 and CDR2 from the germline V gene are MDHEN and SYDVKM. Trimming took off 5 bases at V and 3 bases at J, with 11 bases between the two ends. The CDR3 length is 13 residues. CDR3 DNA sequence: TGTGCCAGCAGTCTAGATGGATTCTACGAGCAGTACTTC. It specifies CASSLDGFYEQYF.

This rearrangement joins TRBV9 to TRBJ1-3, with 7 bases identical to TRBD1. Germline CDR1 is SGDLS and CDR2 is YYNGEE. This CDR3 spans 18 amino acids. V lost 2 bases and J lost 0; bases outside the gene matches: 11. The CDR3 DNA reads as TGTGCCAGCAGCGTCGGCTCCGGGACAGCGTTCTCTGGAAACACCATATATTTT. Protein sequence: CASSVGSGTAFSGNTIYF.

Concerning this clone itself: Other nucleotide sequences from this sample produce the same CDR3. The rearrangement joins TRBV2 to TRBJ1-1, with D possibly TRBD1 on 5 matching bases. CDR3 size: 13 residues. V was cut by 3 bases and J by 2 bases, with 7 bases left in between. Germline lookup yields CDR1 SNHLY and CDR2 FYNNEI. CDR3 sequence (DNA): TGTGCCAGCAGTGAGCAGGGAAACACTGAAGCTTTCTTT. This codes for CASSEQGNTEAFF.

The chain has TRBV5-1 and TRBJ2-7; TRBD1 or TRBD2 may be the D gene (5 bases each). CDR3 length: 13 amino acids. Trimming removed 5 bases at V and 3 bases at J, with 12 bases between. The germline V gene encodes CDR1 SGHRS and CDR2 YFSETQ. CDR3 sequence reads: CASRQGDGYEQYF. The CDR3 coding sequence is TGCGCCAGCAGACAAGGGGACGGCTACGAGCAGTACTTC. The full variable domain, with the rest looked up from reference TRBV5-1 and TRBJ2-7, is KAGVTQTPRYLIKTRGQQVTLSCSPISGHRSVSWYQQTPGQGLQFLFEYFSETQRNKGNFPGRFSGRQFSNSRSEMNVSTLELGDSALYLCASRQGDGYEQYFGPGTRLTVT.

The V gene is TRBV19, the J gene TRBJ1-5; 7 bases fit TRBD1. Germline values: CDR1 LNHDA, CDR2 SQIVND (reference sequence). This CDR3 has 14 amino acids. The ends lost 2 bases at V and 5 bases at J; junction bases unmatched: 3. CDR3 loop: CASSIRDSYQPQHF. CDR3 in DNA: TGTGCCAGTAGTATAAGGGACAGCTATCAGCCCCAGCATTTT.

The chain recombines TRBV3-1 (or the pseudogene TRBV3-2) with TRBJ1-1; D perhaps matches TRBD1 (5 bases). The germline gives CDR1 LGHDT, CDR2 YNNKEL (reference sequence). The CDR3 loop spans 16 amino acids. With 2 bases removed from V and 1 base from J, the gap between germline ends came to 14 bases. DNA of the CDR3: TGTGCCAGCAGCCAATTTCGCTGGCAGGGGAACACTGAAGCTTTCTTT. It is translated as CASSQFRWQGNTEAFF.

The chain is built from TRBV10-1 and TRBJ1-1, with D hard to call. The CDR3 extends over 13 amino acids. Trimming cost V 5 bases and J 1 base, with 8 bases left between them. The germline gives CDR1 WNHNN, CDR2 SYGVQD (reference sequence). The CDR3 DNA reads as TGCGCCAGCAGTAGTGACAAGAACACTGAAGCTTTCTTT. Its translation is CASSSDKNTEAFF.

The chain recombines TRBV11-2 with TRBJ1-1; weak D call: TRBD1 (5 bases). CDR3 length equals 14 residues. Trimming stripped 1 base from V and 5 bases from J, with 11 bases between. Germline V gives CDR1 SGHAT, CDR2 FQNNGV. Here the CDR3 reads CASSLGQRGTEAFF. The CDR3 DNA sequence: TGTGCCAGCAGCTTAGGGCAGCGGGGGACTGAAGCTTTCTTT. Full variable domain (rest looked up from reference TRBV11-2 and TRBJ1-1): EAGVAQSPRYKIIEKRQSVAFWCNPISGHATLYWYQQILGQGPKLLIQFQNNGVVDDSQLPKDRFSAERLKGVDSTLKIQPAKLEDSAVYLCASSLGQRGTEAFFGQGTRLTVV.

The chain recombines TRBV9 with TRBJ1-6, with a tentative D call TRBD1 (6 bases). The germline V gene encodes CDR1 SGDLS and CDR2 YYNGEE. The CDR3 length is 14 residues. V lost 3 bases, J lost 7 bases, and 11 bases lay in between. In DNA, the CDR3 is TGTGCCAGCAGCGGAGGGGGGGCGAATTCACCCCTCCACTTT. It specifies CASSGGGANSPLHF.